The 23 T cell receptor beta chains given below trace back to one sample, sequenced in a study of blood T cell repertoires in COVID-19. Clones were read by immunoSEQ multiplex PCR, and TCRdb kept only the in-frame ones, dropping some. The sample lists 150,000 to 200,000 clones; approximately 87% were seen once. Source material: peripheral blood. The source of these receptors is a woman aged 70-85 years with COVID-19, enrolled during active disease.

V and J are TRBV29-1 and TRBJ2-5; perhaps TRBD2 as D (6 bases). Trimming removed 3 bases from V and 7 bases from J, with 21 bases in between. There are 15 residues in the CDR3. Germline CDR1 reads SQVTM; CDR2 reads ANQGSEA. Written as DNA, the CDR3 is TGCAGCGTTGATATTAGCGGAGGCCTGGCTGTGACCCAGTACTTC. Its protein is CSVDISGGLAVTQYF.

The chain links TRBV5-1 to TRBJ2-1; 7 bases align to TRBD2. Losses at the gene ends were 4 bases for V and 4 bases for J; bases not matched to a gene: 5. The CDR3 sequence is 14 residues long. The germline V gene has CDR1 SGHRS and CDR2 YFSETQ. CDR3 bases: TGCGCCAGCAGCCCAGGGACTATTTACAATGAGCAGTTCTTC. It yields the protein CASSPGTIYNEQFF.

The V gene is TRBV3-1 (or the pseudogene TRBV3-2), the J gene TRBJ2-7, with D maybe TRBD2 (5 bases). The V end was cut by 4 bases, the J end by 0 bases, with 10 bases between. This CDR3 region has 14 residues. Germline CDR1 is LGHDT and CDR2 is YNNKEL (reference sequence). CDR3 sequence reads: CASSREKYSYEQYF. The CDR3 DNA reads TGTGCCAGCAGCCGGGAGAAATACTCCTACGAGCAGTACTTC.

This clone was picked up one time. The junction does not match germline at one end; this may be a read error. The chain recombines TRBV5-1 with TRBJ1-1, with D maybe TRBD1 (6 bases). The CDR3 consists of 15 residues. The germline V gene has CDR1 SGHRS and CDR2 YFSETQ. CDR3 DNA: TGCGCCAGCAGTTTGGACAGCCATCCGCGCACTGAAGCTTTCTTT. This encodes CASSLDSHPRTEAFF.

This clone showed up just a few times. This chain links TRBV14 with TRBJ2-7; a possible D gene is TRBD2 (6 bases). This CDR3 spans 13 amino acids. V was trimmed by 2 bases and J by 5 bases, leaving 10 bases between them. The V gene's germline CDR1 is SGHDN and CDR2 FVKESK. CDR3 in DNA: TGTGCCAGCAGCCAATACGGGAGCGACGAGCAGTACTTC. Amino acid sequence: CASSQYGSDEQYF.

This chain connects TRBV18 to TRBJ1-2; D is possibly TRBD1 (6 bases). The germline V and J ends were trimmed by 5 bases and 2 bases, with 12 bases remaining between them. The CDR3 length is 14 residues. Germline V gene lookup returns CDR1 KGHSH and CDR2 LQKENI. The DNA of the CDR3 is TGTGCCAGCTCATCATACAGGGAAAACTATGGCTACACCTTC. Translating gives CASSSYRENYGYTF.

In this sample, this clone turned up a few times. In DNA form, the CDR3 reads TGCGCCAGCAGCTTGGCTACAGGGGGGCGGGAAAAACTGTTTTTT. It is translated as CASSLATGGREKLFF. The V gene is TRBV5-1, the J gene TRBJ1-4, with 8 bases fitting TRBD1. In germline, CDR1 is SGHRS, CDR2 YFSETQ. With V trimmed by 0 bases and J by 8 bases, 6 bases remained unmatched. The CDR3 covers 15 residues.

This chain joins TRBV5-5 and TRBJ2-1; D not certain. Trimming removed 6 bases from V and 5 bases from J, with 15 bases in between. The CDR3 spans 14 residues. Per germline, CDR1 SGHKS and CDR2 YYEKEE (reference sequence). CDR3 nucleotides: TGTGCCAGCACCCAGTCCGTAAACGACAATGAGCAGTTCTTC. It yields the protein CASTQSVNDNEQFF. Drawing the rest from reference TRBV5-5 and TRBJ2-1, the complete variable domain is DAGVTQSPTHLIKTRGQQVTLRCSPISGHKSVSWYQQVLGQGPQFIFQYYEKEERGRGNFPDRFSARQFPNYSSELNVNALLLGDSALYLCASTQSVNDNEQFFGPGTRLTVL.

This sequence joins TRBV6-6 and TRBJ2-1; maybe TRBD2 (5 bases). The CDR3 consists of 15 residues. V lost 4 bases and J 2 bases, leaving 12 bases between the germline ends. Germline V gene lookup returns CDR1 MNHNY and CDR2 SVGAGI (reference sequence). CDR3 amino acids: CASSSRLAPYNEQFF. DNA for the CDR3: TGTGCCAGCAGTTCGAGGCTAGCCCCCTACAATGAGCAGTTCTTC.

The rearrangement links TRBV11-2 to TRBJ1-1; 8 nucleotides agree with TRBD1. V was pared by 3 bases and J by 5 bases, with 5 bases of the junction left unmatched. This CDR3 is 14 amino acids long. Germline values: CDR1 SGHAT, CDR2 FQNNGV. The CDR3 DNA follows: TGTGCCAGCAGCTTCAGGGGGCTGGAGACTGAAGCTTTCTTT. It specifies CASSFRGLETEAFF.

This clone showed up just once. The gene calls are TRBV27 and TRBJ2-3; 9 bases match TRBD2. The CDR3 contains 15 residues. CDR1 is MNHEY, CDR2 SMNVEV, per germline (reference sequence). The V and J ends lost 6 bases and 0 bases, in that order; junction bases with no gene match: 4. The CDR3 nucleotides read TGTGCCAGCAGGAAGACTAGCGGTAGCACAGATACGCAGTATTTT. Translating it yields CASRKTSGSTDTQYF.

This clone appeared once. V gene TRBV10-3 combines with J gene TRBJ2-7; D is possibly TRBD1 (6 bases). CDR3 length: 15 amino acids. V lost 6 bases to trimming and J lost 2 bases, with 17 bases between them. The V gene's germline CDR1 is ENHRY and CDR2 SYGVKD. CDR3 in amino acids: CAIRRNPGQTYEQYF. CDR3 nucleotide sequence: TGTGCCATCAGGCGCAACCCCGGACAGACCTACGAGCAGTACTTC.

For the CDR3, the DNA is TGTGCCAGCAGCCAAAGACAGGGGGTCAATCAGCCCCAGCATTTT. It encodes CASSQRQGVNQPQHF. The V call is TRBV7-8, the J call TRBJ1-5; 9 bases align to TRBD1. V lost 5 bases, J lost 3 bases, and 5 bases stayed unmatched. Germline values: CDR1 SGHVS, CDR2 FQNEAQ. The CDR3 contains 15 residues.

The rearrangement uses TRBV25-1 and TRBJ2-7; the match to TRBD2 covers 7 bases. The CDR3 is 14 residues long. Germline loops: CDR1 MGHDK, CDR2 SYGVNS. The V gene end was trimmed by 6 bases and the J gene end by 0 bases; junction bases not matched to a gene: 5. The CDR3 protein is CASSLAGYSYEQYF. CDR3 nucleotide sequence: TGTGCCAGCAGCTTAGCGGGTTACTCCTACGAGCAGTACTTC.

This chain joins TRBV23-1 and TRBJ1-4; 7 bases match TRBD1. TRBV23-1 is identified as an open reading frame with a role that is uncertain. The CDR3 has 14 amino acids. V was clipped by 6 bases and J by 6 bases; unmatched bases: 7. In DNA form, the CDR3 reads TGCGCCAGCAGCCTGACAGGGACGGATGAAAAACTGTTTTTT. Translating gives CASSLTGTDEKLFF.

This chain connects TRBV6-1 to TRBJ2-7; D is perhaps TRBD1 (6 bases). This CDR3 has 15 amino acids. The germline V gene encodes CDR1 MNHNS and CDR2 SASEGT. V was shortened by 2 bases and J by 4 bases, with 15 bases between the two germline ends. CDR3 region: CASSEISQGRYEQYF. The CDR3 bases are TGTGCCAGCAGTGAAATAAGCCAGGGGCGGTACGAGCAGTACTTC.

The CDR3 nucleotides are TGCGCCAGCAGCCAGGACAGGGCAAGTTATTCACCCCTCCACTTT. This gives the protein CASSQDRASYSPLHF. The rearrangement uses TRBV4-1 and TRBJ1-6, with 8 bases fitting TRBD1. Trimming cost V 3 bases and J 8 bases; bases outside gene matches: 6. Per germline, CDR1 MGHRA and CDR2 YSYEKL. The CDR3 is made up of 15 amino acids.

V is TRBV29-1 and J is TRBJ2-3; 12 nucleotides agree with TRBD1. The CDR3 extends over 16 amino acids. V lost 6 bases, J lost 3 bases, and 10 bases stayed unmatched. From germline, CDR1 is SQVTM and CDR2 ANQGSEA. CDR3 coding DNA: TGCAGCGTGGGCGGGGGACAGGGGGCAAGGACAGATACGCAGTATTTT. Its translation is CSVGGGQGARTDTQYF.

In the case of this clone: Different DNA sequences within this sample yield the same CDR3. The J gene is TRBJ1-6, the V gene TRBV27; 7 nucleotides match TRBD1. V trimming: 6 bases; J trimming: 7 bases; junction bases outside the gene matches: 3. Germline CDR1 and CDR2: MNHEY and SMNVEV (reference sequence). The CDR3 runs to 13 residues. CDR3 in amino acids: CASSWDSNSPLHF. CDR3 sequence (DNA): TGTGCCAGCAGCTGGGACAGCAATTCACCCCTCCACTTT.

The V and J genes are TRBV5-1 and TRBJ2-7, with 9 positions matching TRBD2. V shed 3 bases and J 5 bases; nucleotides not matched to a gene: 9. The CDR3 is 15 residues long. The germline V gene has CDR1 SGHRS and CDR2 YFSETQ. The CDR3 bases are TGCGCCAGCAGCTGGCGGGGGGGCAGATCGGACGAGCAGTACTTC. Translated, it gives CASSWRGGRSDEQYF.

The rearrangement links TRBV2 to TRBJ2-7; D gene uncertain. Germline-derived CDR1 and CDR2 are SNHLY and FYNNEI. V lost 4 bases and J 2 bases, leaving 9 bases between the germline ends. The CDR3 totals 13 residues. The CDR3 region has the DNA TGTGCCAGCAGTGCAACAGCAACCTACGAGCAGTACTTC. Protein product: CASSATATYEQYF.

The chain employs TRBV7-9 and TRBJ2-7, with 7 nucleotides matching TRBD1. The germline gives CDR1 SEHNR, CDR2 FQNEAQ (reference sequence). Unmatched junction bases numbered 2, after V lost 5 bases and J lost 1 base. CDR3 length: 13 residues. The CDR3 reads CASSRDSSYEQYF. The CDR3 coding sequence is TGTGCCAGCAGCCGGGACAGTTCCTACGAGCAGTACTTC.

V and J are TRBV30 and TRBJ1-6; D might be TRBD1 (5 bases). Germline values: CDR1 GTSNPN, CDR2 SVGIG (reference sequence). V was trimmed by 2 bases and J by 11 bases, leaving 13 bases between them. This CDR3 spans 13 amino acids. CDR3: CAWSRAGITPLHF. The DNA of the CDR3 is TGTGCCTGGAGTCGGGCAGGGATCACACCCCTCCACTTT.